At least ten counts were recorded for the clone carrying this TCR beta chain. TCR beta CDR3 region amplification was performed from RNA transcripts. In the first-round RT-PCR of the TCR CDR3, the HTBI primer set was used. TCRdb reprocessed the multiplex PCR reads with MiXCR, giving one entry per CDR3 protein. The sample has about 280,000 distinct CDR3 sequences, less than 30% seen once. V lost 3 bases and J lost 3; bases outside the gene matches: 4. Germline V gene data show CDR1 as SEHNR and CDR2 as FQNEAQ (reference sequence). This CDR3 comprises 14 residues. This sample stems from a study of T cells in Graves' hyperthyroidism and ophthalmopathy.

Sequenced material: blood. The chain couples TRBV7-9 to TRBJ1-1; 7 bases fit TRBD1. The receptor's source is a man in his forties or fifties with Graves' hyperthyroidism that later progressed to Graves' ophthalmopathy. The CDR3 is CASSLTGTDTEAFF. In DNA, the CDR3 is TGTGCCAGCAGCTTGACAGGGACGGACACTGAAGCTTTCTTT.